What follows are 32 T cell receptor beta chains derived from one specimen sequenced in a study of identical twins. Each CDR3 protein gets one entry after TCRdb re-called the 5' RACE reads with MiXCR. Of about 190,000 distinct CDR3 sequences in the sample, about 16% are singletons; the top ten hold 35% to 45%. These same data were also listed under a study on T cells expressing NK-cell markers.

Sequencing input: CD8+ T cells sorted from blood. Receptor source: a woman aged 18-29 years in good health.

In its sample, this clonotype was seen a few times. This sequence joins TRBV9 and TRBJ2-1; 8 nucleotides align to TRBD1. The CDR3 has 16 residues. After removal of 3 bases from V and 2 bases from J, the junction contained 7 bases not matched to a gene. The germline CDR1 and CDR2 sequences are SGDLS and YYNGEE. Here the CDR3 reads CASSGGQGRAYNEQFF. Written as DNA, the CDR3 is TGTGCCAGCAGCGGAGGACAGGGTAGGGCCTACAATGAGCAGTTCTTC.

This clonotype has ten or more counts. The V call is TRBV5-1, the J call TRBJ1-1, with D unclear. The V end lost 3 bases, the J end lost 4 bases, and 7 bases lay between the germline ends. This CDR3 comprises 12 residues. Germline V gene data show CDR1 as SGHRS and CDR2 as YFSETQ. The CDR3 nucleotides are TGCGCCAGCAGCTATACGGGCACTGAAGCTTTCTTT. Its translation is CASSYTGTEAFF.

In this sample, this clonotype turned up once. The rearrangement links TRBV11-2 to TRBJ2-5; D is unclear. The CDR3 loop spans 14 amino acids. Germline-derived CDR1 and CDR2 are SGHAT and FQNNGV. V lost 5 bases and J 2 bases, leaving 12 bases between the germline ends. CDR3 protein: CASSPDFLQETQYF. The CDR3 DNA sequence: TGTGCCAGCAGCCCAGACTTCCTACAAGAGACCCAGTACTTC.

V is TRBV20-1 and J is TRBJ1-1; no clear D. V was clipped by 3 bases and J by 4 bases, with 6 bases between them. The length of the CDR3 is 11 residues. Germline values: CDR1 DFQATT, CDR2 SNEGSKA (reference sequence). DNA for the CDR3: TGCAGTGCTAGTAGGGTCACTGAAGCTTTCTTT. Translation: CSASRVTEAFF.

This clonotype came up a few times. This chain joins TRBV3-1 and TRBJ2-2; 12 nucleotides align to TRBD2. CDR3 size: 17 residues. Germline CDR1 and CDR2: LGHDT and YNNKEL (reference sequence). V dropped 1 base and J dropped 5; count of bases not matched to a gene: 5. The CDR3 here is CASSQVTSGSMTGELFF. DNA for the CDR3: TGTGCCAGCAGCCAAGTGACTAGCGGGAGTATGACCGGGGAGCTGTTTTTT.

The chain links TRBV12-3 or TRBV12-4 to TRBJ2-3; D may match TRBD1 or TRBD2 (5 bases each). Between the trimmed V and J ends, which lost 5 bases and 0 bases, there was a span of 21 bases. The CDR3 consists of 18 residues. The CDR3 nucleotides are TGTGCCAGCAGTCCGCCTGTGGGGACGGGCTATAGCACAGATACGCAGTATTTT. Amino acids: CASSPPVGTGYSTDTQYF.

This clonotype came up a few times. The chain joins TRBV7-8 to TRBJ2-7; no definite D call. Germline V gives CDR1 SGHVS, CDR2 FQNEAQ. The length of the CDR3 is 16 residues. V lost 2 bases to trimming and J lost 1 base, with 15 bases between them. CDR3 in DNA: TGTGCCAGCAGCTTACCCCCTGTGGGTATATCCTACGAGCAGTACTTC. Its translation is CASSLPPVGISYEQYF.

This clonotype was counted ten times or more. The chain employs TRBV7-9 and TRBJ2-7; no firm D call. CDR3 size: 13 residues. CDR1 SEHNR and CDR2 FQNEAQ come from the germline V gene (reference sequence). V was shortened by 5 bases and J by 2 bases, with 10 bases between the two germline ends. The CDR3 reads CASSADAAYEQYF. The DNA of the CDR3 is TGTGCCAGCAGCGCCGACGCGGCCTACGAGCAGTACTTC.

This clonotype was seen only a few times. This sequence joins TRBV13 and TRBJ1-4; no clear D. CDR1 and CDR2 (germline): PRHDT, FYEKMQ (reference sequence). V was shortened by 1 base and J by 6 bases, with 6 bases between the two germline ends. CDR3 length: 13 residues. DNA of the CDR3: TGTGCCAGCAGCTTAGCCGGAGATGAAAAACTGTTTTTT. Its protein is CASSLAGDEKLFF.

The J gene is TRBJ1-1, the V gene TRBV12-3 or TRBV12-4, with D unclear. V lost 8 bases and J lost 2, with 9 bases in between. The CDR3 spans 12 residues. DNA of the CDR3: TGTGCCAGCGGGCCGGCAAACACTGAAGCTTTCTTT. Translated: CASGPANTEAFF.

The chain couples TRBV6-5 to TRBJ2-1; a weak D match, TRBD1 (5 bases). With 3 bases removed from V and 7 bases from J, the gap between germline ends came to 13 bases. The V gene's germline CDR1 is MNHEY and CDR2 SVGAGI. This CDR3 is 14 amino acids long. The CDR3 here is CASSYLDKSNEQFF. The DNA of the CDR3 is TGTGCCAGCAGTTATTTGGACAAATCGAATGAGCAGTTCTTC.

The J gene is TRBJ1-1, the V gene TRBV15, with TRBD1 as a possible D gene (5 bases). Germline CDR1 reads LNHNV; CDR2 reads YYDKDF (reference sequence). Between the trimmed V and J ends, which lost 3 bases and 5 bases, there was a span of 7 bases. The CDR3 extends over 12 amino acids. Here the CDR3 reads CATSSGGTEAFF. CDR3 sequence (DNA): TGTGCCACCAGCAGCGGGGGTACTGAAGCTTTCTTT. The full variable domain, in which reference TRBV15 and TRBJ1-1 provide the parts outside the CDR3, is DAMVIQNPRYQVTQFGKPVTLSCSQTLNHNVMYWYQQKSSQAPKLLFHYYDKDFNNEADTPDNFQSRRPNTSFCFLDIRSPGLGDTAMYLCATSSGGTEAFFGQGTRLTVV.

This clonotype showed up just a few times. CDR3 amino acids: CASSSPYEETQYF. For the CDR3, the DNA is TGTGCCAGCAGCTCGCCGTACGAAGAGACCCAGTACTTC. The rearrangement joins TRBV7-6 to TRBJ2-5; the D is unclear. The CDR3 consists of 13 residues. Trimming stripped 4 bases from V and 3 bases from J, with 9 bases between. Germline lookup yields CDR1 SGHVS and CDR2 FNYEAQ.

The chain uses TRBV7-9 and TRBJ2-3; 10 bases fit TRBD2. Germline CDR1 and CDR2: SEHNR and FQNEAQ (reference sequence). CDR3 length: 15 amino acids. The V gene end was trimmed by 1 base and the J gene end by 5 bases; junction bases not matched to a gene: 3. DNA for the CDR3: TGTGCCAGCAGCTTAGTTCTAGCGGGAGTAGATACGCAGTATTTT. The encoded protein is CASSLVLAGVDTQYF.

The chain employs TRBV19 and TRBJ1-1, with D possibly TRBD1 on 6 matching bases. The V gene's germline CDR1 is LNHDA and CDR2 SQIVND (reference sequence). The CDR3 sequence is 12 residues long. V lost 7 bases, J lost 5 bases, and 11 bases lay in between. The CDR3: CASTGGATEAFF. CDR3 bases: TGTGCCAGTACCGGGGGGGCGACTGAAGCTTTCTTT. The full variable domain, in which reference TRBV19 and TRBJ1-1 provide the parts outside the CDR3, is DGGITQSPKYLFRKEGQNVTLSCEQNLNHDAMYWYRQDPGQGLRLIYYSQIVNDFQKGDIAEGYSVSREKKESFPLTVTSAQKNPTAFYLCASTGGATEAFFGQGTRLTVV.

This clonotype was counted only a few times. The gene calls are TRBV5-1 and TRBJ1-1, with TRBD1 matching over 7 bases. V was clipped by 4 bases and J by 4 bases; unmatched bases: 10. The CDR3 sequence is 15 residues long. Germline CDR1 and CDR2: SGHRS and YFSETQ. The CDR3 DNA reads as TGCGCCAGCAGCCTCCCTGAGGGGGCGGGCACTGAAGCTTTCTTT. Its protein product is CASSLPEGAGTEAFF. Full variable domain (missing parts from reference TRBV5-1 and TRBJ1-1): KAGVTQTPRYLIKTRGQQVTLSCSPISGHRSVSWYQQTPGQGLQFLFEYFSETQRNKGNFPGRFSGRQFSNSRSEMNVSTLELGDSALYLCASSLPEGAGTEAFFGQGTRLTVV.

This clonotype was counted between two and nine times. The chain combines TRBV5-5 with TRBJ2-7; perhaps TRBD1 as D (5 bases). This CDR3 has 15 residues. CDR1 SGHKS and CDR2 YYEKEE come from the germline V gene (reference sequence). V dropped 0 bases and J dropped 1 base, with 11 bases sitting between them. CDR3 nucleotide sequence: TGTGCCAGCAGCTTGGAAAGGGGCCTTTCCTACGAGCAGTACTTC. Protein product: CASSLERGLSYEQYF. The full variable domain, in which reference TRBV5-5 and TRBJ2-7 provide the parts outside the CDR3, is DAGVTQSPTHLIKTRGQQVTLRCSPISGHKSVSWYQQVLGQGPQFIFQYYEKEERGRGNFPDRFSARQFPNYSSELNVNALLLGDSALYLCASSLERGLSYEQYFGPGTRLTVT.

The chain joins TRBV7-3 to TRBJ2-2; D gene ambiguous. Trimming took off 2 bases at V and 3 bases at J, with 19 bases between the two ends. CDR3 length: 18 amino acids. Looked up from germline, CDR1 is SGHTA and CDR2 is FQGTGA. The CDR3 DNA is TGTGCCAGCAGCTTATATGGTCCGGGCCAGATAGACACCGGGGAGCTGTTTTTT. As protein: CASSLYGPGQIDTGELFF.

V and J are TRBV4-1 and TRBJ2-7; 7 bases are a match to TRBD1. Germline V gives CDR1 MGHRA, CDR2 YSYEKL. The CDR3 is made up of 15 amino acids. Trimming at V came to 2 bases and at J to 2 bases, leaving 6 bases not matched to a gene. The CDR3: CASSQMGTVPYEQYF. In DNA, the CDR3 is TGCGCCAGCAGCCAAATGGGGACAGTTCCCTACGAGCAGTACTTC.

V usage is TRBV6-1 and J usage is TRBJ2-3; 7 nucleotides match TRBD2. The CDR3 covers 14 residues. The junction had 7 bases not matched to a gene; V was cut back by 6 bases and J by 4 bases. Germline V CDR1 and CDR2: MNHNS, SASEGT. The CDR3 region has the DNA TGTGCCAGCAGCCGATTTAGCGGGCCAGATACGCAGTATTTT. It codes for CASSRFSGPDTQYF.

In this sample, this clonotype turned up a few times. This chain uses TRBV11-3 with TRBJ1-2; 8 bases line up with TRBD1. The trim removed 2 bases at V and 4 bases at J, leaving 6 bases unmatched. Germline loops: CDR1 SGHNT, CDR2 YENEEA. The CDR3 totals 15 residues. This CDR3 reads CASSLSAGGSYGYTF. The DNA of the CDR3 is TGTGCCAGCAGCTTAAGTGCAGGGGGCAGCTATGGCTACACCTTC.

This clonotype turned up a few times. The chain links TRBV7-2 to TRBJ2-1; tentatively, D is TRBD2 (5 bases). V lost 2 bases, J lost 0 bases, and 8 bases lay in between. CDR1 and CDR2 from the germline V gene are SGHTA and FQGNSA. CDR3 size: 15 residues. The CDR3: CASSLLDSSYNEQFF. CDR3 DNA sequence: TGTGCCAGCAGCTTACTGGACTCCTCCTACAATGAGCAGTTCTTC.

The sample holds a few counts of this clonotype. The J gene is TRBJ2-7, the V gene TRBV5-6, with D tentatively TRBD1 (6 bases). Per the germline V gene, CDR1 is SGHDT and CDR2 is YYEEEE. The CDR3 contains 12 residues. V lost 3 bases and J 6 bases, leaving 10 bases between the germline ends. The CDR3 is CASSWTVSEQYF. CDR3 in DNA: TGTGCCAGCAGCTGGACAGTTAGCGAGCAGTACTTC.

This clonotype was observed at least ten times. V usage is TRBV29-1 and J usage is TRBJ1-1; no clear D gene. The CDR3 loop spans 13 amino acids. V lost 7 bases to trimming and J lost 1 base, with 13 bases between them. Germline V gives CDR1 SQVTM, CDR2 ANQGSEA. The CDR3 DNA reads TGCAGCGGGTCACGGTTTAAGAACACTGAAGCTTTCTTT. Translating gives CSGSRFKNTEAFF. Combining the CDR3 with reference TRBV29-1 and TRBJ1-1 gives the whole variable domain SAVISQKPSRDICQRGTSLTIQCQVDSQVTMMFWYRQQPGQSLTLIATANQGSEATYESGFVIDKFPISRPNLTFSTLTVSNMSPEDSSIYLCSGSRFKNTEAFFGQGTRLTVV.

V and J are TRBV5-1 and TRBJ1-6; D not resolved. The V end lost 5 bases, the J end lost 7 bases, and 7 bases lay between the germline ends. Per germline, CDR1 SGHRS and CDR2 YFSETQ. The CDR3 length is 12 residues. The CDR3 loop is CASRHRNSPLHF. For the CDR3, the DNA is TGCGCCAGCAGACACAGAAATTCACCCCTCCACTTT.

This clonotype appeared many times. V usage is TRBV12-3 or TRBV12-4 and J usage is TRBJ2-5; D might be TRBD1 (5 bases). The length of the CDR3 is 15 residues. V was cut by 5 bases and J by 2 bases, with 15 bases left in between. The CDR3, as DNA: TGTGCCAGCAGTCCCTCCGGACACCCGCAAGAGACCCAGTACTTC. Translating it yields CASSPSGHPQETQYF.

This clonotype turned up a few times. The V call is TRBV12-3 or TRBV12-4, the J call TRBJ2-3; 9 bases are a match to TRBD2. Germline trimming cut 3 bases from V and 9 bases from J; bases unmatched to any gene: 7. CDR3 length: 14 amino acids. CDR3 nucleotides: TGTGCCAGCAGTTTTTTTGCGGGAGGGGGGACGCAGTATTTT. This codes for CASSFFAGGGTQYF.

This clonotype was counted at least ten times. This sequence joins TRBV5-4 and TRBJ2-1; 8 bases line up with TRBD1. The V and J ends lost 4 bases and 4 bases, in that order; junction bases with no gene match: 10. CDR3 size: 16 residues. Per germline, CDR1 SGHNT and CDR2 YYREEE (reference sequence). DNA for the CDR3: TGTGCCAGCAGCGACACCGGTGGACAGGGTTACAATGAGCAGTTCTTC. Translation: CASSDTGGQGYNEQFF. Variable domain in full (rest from reference TRBV5-4 and TRBJ2-1): ETGVTQSPTHLIKTRGQQVTLRCSSQSGHNTVSWYQQALGQGPQFIFQYYREEENGRGNFPPRFSGLQFPNYSSELNVNALELDDSALYLCASSDTGGQGYNEQFFGPGTRLTVL.

J is TRBJ2-1 and V is TRBV13; TRBD2 agrees at 11 bases. V lost 0 bases to trimming and J lost 6 bases; unmatched junction nucleotides: 4. This CDR3 comprises 16 residues. Germline CDR1 reads PRHDT; CDR2 reads FYEKMQ (reference sequence). CDR3 in amino acids: CASSLGTSGVLNEQFF. As DNA, the CDR3 is TGTGCCAGCAGCTTAGGGACTAGCGGGGTACTCAATGAGCAGTTCTTC.

The chain has TRBV4-1 and TRBJ2-7; D is unresolved. Trimming removed 8 bases at V and 3 bases at J, with 17 bases between. The CDR3 has 14 amino acids. Germline loops: CDR1 MGHRA, CDR2 YSYEKL. CDR3 in DNA: TGCGCCAGCCTGCCGCCTCACCGAAACTACGAGCAGTACTTC. Encoded protein: CASLPPHRNYEQYF.

A few counts support this clonotype. The rearrangement uses TRBV7-2 and TRBJ2-4; the match to TRBD2 covers 10 bases. The germline gives CDR1 SGHTA, CDR2 FQGNSA. CDR3 length: 16 amino acids. Trimming cost V 4 bases and J 2 bases; bases outside gene matches: 5. The CDR3 sequence is CASSSSGSITKNIQYF. The CDR3 DNA follows: TGTGCCAGCAGCTCTAGCGGGAGTATAACCAAAAACATTCAGTACTTC.

A few counts support this clonotype. The V and J genes are TRBV27 and TRBJ2-3; D call uncertain. The V gene lost 5 bases and the J gene lost 8 bases, with 11 bases spanning the gap. The CDR3 is made up of 12 amino acids. Per the germline V gene, CDR1 is MNHEY and CDR2 is SMNVEV (reference sequence). This chain's CDR3 is CASSNSLGTQYF. DNA for the CDR3: TGTGCCAGCAGTAACTCACTCGGTACGCAGTATTTT.